The rows below give T cell receptor beta chains drawn from one sample of a study of cytomegalovirus exposure and HLA in healthy donors. Using immunoSEQ multiplex PCR, the repertoire was profiled, and TCRdb retains in-frame clones only, with some absent. This sample carries approximately 77,000 clones, around 78% of them seen once, and the ten largest clones take approximately 4.5%. Sequenced input: PBMCs. The receptors stem from a middle-aged man in good health and CMV-seronegative. Both conserved end residues are part of each CDR3. Fields, in order: J gene, clone size, V gene, D gene, CDR3 length, CDR3 protein, CDR3 DNA. A D gene is named only where the DNA matches it firmly. Size values are once, few and many counts, or a class for expanded clones, and some rows have none.

TRBJ2-5,NA,TRBV27,TRBD2,13,CASSLPGGETQYF,TGTGCCAGCAGTTTACCGGGAGGCGAGACCCAGTACTTC
TRBJ1-1,NA,TRBV27,TRBD1,15,CASSPRGLVGTEAFF,TGTGCCAGCAGTCCCAGGGGGCTGGTGGGCACTGAAGCTTTCTTT
TRBJ2-7,few,TRBV6-5,NA,12,CASSYSGGEQYF,TGTGCCAGCAGTTACTCCGGGGGCGAGCAGTACTTC
TRBJ1-1,few,TRBV5-6,TRBD1,18,CASSFWDREEGMNTEAFF,TGTGCCAGCAGCTTTTGGGACAGGGAGGAAGGGATGAACACTGAAGCTTTCTTT
TRBJ1-4,NA,TRBV6-5,TRBD1,15,CASSSPLRGHEKLFF,TGTGCCAGCAGTTCCCCCCTCAGGGGGCATGAAAAACTGTTTTTT
TRBJ2-2,NA,TRBV25-1,NA,15,CASSESGYNTGELFF,TGTGCCAGCAGTGAAAGCGGTTATAACACCGGGGAGCTGTTTTTT
TRBJ2-7,NA,TRBV27,NA,18,CASRATGNIPGRGYEQYF,TGTGCCAGCAGGGCAACGGGGAACATTCCTGGCCGGGGATACGAGCAGTACTTC
TRBJ2-1,NA,TRBV7-8,NA,12,CASSKYSNEQFF,TGTGCCAGCAGCAAGTACTCCAATGAGCAGTTCTTC
TRBJ1-2,NA,TRBV28,TRBD1,15,CASSSRQGALKVDTF,TGTGCCAGCAGTTCAAGACAGGGGGCACTTAAAGTCGACACCTTC
TRBJ2-1,once,TRBV10-1,TRBD1,16,CASSESIQGPYNEQFF,TGCGCCAGCAGTGAGTCGATACAGGGGCCTTACAATGAGCAGTTCTTC
TRBJ2-7,once,TRBV11-2,TRBD2,17,CASSLDSPSGRSYEQYF,TGTGCCAGCAGCTTAGATTCCCCTAGCGGGAGATCCTACGAGCAGTACTTC
TRBJ1-5,NA,TRBV11-2,NA,13,CASSLVGAGAQHF,TGTGCCAGCAGCTTAGTAGGGGCAGGAGCCCAGCATTTT
TRBJ1-1,NA,TRBV7-2,TRBD1,14,CASTRTGTNTEAFF,TGTGCCAGCACCAGGACAGGGACGAACACTGAAGCTTTCTTT
TRBJ2-5,NA,TRBV29-1,TRBD2,15,CSVRVSGGLEETQYF,TGCAGCGTTCGCGTATCGGGAGGGCTGGAAGAGACCCAGTACTTC
TRBJ2-7,few,TRBV29-1,TRBD2,14,CSVVLAGADDEQYF,TGCAGCGTTGTCCTCGCGGGAGCAGACGACGAGCAGTACTTC
TRBJ2-3,few,TRBV2,NA,10,CASGGATQYF,TGTGCCTCCGGGGGTGCTACGCAGTATTTT
TRBJ2-1,NA,TRBV9,NA,16,CASTPSEGVWINEQFF,TGTGCCAGCACCCCCTCCGAAGGGGTATGGATAAATGAGCAGTTCTTC
TRBJ2-1,NA,TRBV7-3,NA,14,CASSLSGSYNEQFF,TGTGCCAGCAGCTTAAGCGGCTCCTACAATGAGCAGTTCTTC
TRBJ2-7,few,TRBV9,NA,14,CASSVVAGADEQYF,TGTGCCAGCAGCGTAGTTGCAGGGGCGGACGAGCAGTACTTC
TRBJ1-5,once,TRBV27,NA,15,CASSLAGGWDQPQHF,TGTGCCAGCAGTCTAGCGGGGGGGTGGGATCAGCCCCAGCATTTT
TRBJ1-1,NA,TRBV18,TRBD1,15,CASSPNRGTDTEAFF,TGTGCCAGCTCACCAAACAGGGGAACGGACACTGAAGCTTTCTTT
TRBJ2-3,once,TRBV5-1,TRBD2,15,CASSFSGRGTDTQYF,TGCGCCAGCAGCTTTAGCGGGAGGGGGACCGATACGCAGTATTTT
TRBJ2-3,NA,TRBV9,TRBD2,16,CASSALAGESTDTQYF,TGTGCCAGCAGCGCTCTAGCGGGAGAATCCACAGATACGCAGTATTTT
TRBJ1-5,NA,TRBV28,NA,16,CASTLLPGGGNQPQHF,TGTGCCAGCACCTTACTCCCCGGCGGGGGCAATCAGCCCCAGCATTTT
TRBJ2-7,NA,TRBV15,TRBD2,19,CATSRDVSAGATISYEQYF,TGTGCCACCAGCAGAGATGTTTCGGCGGGAGCCACGATATCCTACGAGCAGTACTTC
TRBJ1-4,NA,TRBV5-8,NA,16,CASSLKLDNVNEKLFF,TGTGCCAGCAGCTTGAAACTGGACAACGTTAATGAAAAACTGTTTTTT
TRBJ2-7,few,TRBV7-9,TRBD2,13,CASSYTGRDEQYF,TGTGCCAGCAGCTATACTGGGAGGGACGAGCAGTACTTC
TRBJ1-2,NA,TRBV27,NA,16,CASSSREGGPDYGYTF,TGTGCCAGCAGTTCCCGCGAGGGGGGGCCCGACTATGGCTACACCTTC
TRBJ2-1,NA,TRBV4-2,TRBD2,14,CASSQEAGVNEQFF,TGTGCCAGCAGCCAAGAGGCGGGAGTCAATGAGCAGTTCTTC
TRBJ2-1,few,TRBV10-3,NA,16,CAISTGGGRGYNEQFF,TGTGCCATCAGCACAGGGGGGGGCAGGGGATACAATGAGCAGTTCTTC